Below, one T cell receptor (beta chain) is given with its context. Antigen unknown. This sample stems from a study of cytomegalovirus exposure and HLA in healthy donors. Overall study: Of roughly 400 genotyped donors, around 86% grouped in the Caucasian-associated ancestry cluster.

This PCR relied on a set of 60 Vbeta primers and 13 Jbeta primers. Assay used: immunoSEQ multiplex PCR; TCRdb lists only in-frame clones, some missing. Here the sample spans about 130,000 clones, 80% being singletons. Study results and limitations: As immune exposure information, only CMV serostatus was available. An analysis that was carried out later associated 15,000 to 20,000 TCR beta sequences with HLA alleles at 0.05 false discovery rate. The classifier was said to identify cytomegalovirus status with high specificity and sensitivity.

Germline-derived CDR1 and CDR2 are SGHTA and FQGNSA. CDR3 length equals 13 residues. Trimming took 5 bases from V and 6 from J; bases not matched to a gene: 3. Specimen: PBMCs. This chain links TRBV7-2 with TRBJ2-1, with 8 bases identical to TRBD1. The receptor's source is a man in his thirties or forties in good health and CMV-seronegative. Here the CDR3 reads CASSPDRGNEQFF. The CDR3 coding sequence is TGTGCCAGCAGCCCCGACAGGGGCAATGAGCAGTTCTTC. The complete variable domain, with remaining parts taken from reference TRBV7-2 and TRBJ2-1, reads GAGVSQSPSNKVTEKGKDVELRCDPISGHTALYWYRQSLGQGLEFLIYFQGNSAPDKSGLPSDRFSAERTGGSVSTLTIQRTQQEDSAVYLCASSPDRGNEQFFGPGTRLTVL.